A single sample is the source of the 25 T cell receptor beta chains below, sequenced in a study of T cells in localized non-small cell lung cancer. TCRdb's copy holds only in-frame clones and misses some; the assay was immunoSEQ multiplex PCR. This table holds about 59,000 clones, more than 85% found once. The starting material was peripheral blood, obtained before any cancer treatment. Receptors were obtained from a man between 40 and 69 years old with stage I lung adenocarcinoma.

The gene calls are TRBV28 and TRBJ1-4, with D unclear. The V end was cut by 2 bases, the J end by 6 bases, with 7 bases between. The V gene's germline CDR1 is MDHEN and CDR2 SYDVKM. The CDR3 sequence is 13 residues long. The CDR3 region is CASSLGWDEKLFF. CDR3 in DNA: TGTGCCAGCAGTTTAGGTTGGGATGAAAAACTGTTTTTT.

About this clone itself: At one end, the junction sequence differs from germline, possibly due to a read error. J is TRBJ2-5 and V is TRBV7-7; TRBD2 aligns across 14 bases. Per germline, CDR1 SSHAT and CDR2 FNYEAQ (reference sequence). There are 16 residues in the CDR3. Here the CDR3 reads CASSQGLAGVSETQYF. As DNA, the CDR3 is TGTGCTAGCAGCCAGGGACTAGCGGGAGTCTCAGAGACCCAGTACTTC.

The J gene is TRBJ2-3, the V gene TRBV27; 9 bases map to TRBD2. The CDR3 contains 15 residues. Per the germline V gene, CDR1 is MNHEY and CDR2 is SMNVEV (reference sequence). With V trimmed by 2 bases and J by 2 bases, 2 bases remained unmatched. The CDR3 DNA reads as TGTGCCAGCAGTTTAAGCGGGAGGTCCACAGATACGCAGTATTTT. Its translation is CASSLSGRSTDTQYF.

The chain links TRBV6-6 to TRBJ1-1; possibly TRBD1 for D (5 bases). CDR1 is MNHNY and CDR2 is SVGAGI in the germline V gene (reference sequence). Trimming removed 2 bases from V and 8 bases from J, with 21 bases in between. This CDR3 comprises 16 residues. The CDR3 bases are TGTGCCAGCAGTTACGGTCTTGGGCAGGGCCCTCAAGAAGCTTTCTTT. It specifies CASSYGLGQGPQEAFF.

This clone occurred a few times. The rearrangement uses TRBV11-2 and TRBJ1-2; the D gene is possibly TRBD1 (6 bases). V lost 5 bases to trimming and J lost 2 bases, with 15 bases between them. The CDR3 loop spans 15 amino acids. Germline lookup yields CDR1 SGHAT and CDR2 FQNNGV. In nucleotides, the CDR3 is TGTGCCAGCAGCCGTACTACAGGGATCAACTATGGCTACACCTTC. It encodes CASSRTTGINYGYTF. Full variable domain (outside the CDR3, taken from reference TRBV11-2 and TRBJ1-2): EAGVAQSPRYKIIEKRQSVAFWCNPISGHATLYWYQQILGQGPKLLIQFQNNGVVDDSQLPKDRFSAERLKGVDSTLKIQPAKLEDSAVYLCASSRTTGINYGYTFGSGTRLTVV.

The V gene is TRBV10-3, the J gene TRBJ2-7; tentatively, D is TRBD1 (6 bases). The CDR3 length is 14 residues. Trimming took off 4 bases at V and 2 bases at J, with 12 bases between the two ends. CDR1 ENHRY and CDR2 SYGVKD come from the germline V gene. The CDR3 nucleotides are TGTGCCATCAGTGGGAGTACAGGGACCTACGAGCAGTACTTC. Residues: CAISGSTGTYEQYF.

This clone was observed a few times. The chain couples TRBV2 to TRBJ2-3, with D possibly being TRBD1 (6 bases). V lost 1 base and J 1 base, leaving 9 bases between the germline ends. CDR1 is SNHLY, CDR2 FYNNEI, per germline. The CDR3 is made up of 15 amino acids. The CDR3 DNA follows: TGTGCCAGCAGTGAAGGGGGGCGGGGCACAGATACGCAGTATTTT. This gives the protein CASSEGGRGTDTQYF. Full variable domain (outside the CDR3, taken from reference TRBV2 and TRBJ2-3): EPEVTQTPSHQVTQMGQEVILRCVPISNHLYFYWYRQILGQKVEFLVSFYNNEISEKSEIFDDQFSVERPDGSNFTLKIRSTKLEDSAMYFCASSEGGRGTDTQYFGPGTRLTVL.

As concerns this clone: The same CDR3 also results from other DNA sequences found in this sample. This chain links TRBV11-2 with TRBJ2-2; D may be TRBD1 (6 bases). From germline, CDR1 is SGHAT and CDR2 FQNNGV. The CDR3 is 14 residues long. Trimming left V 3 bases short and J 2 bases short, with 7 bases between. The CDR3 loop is CASSLDRNTGELFF. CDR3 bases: TGTGCCAGCAGCTTGGACAGAAACACCGGGGAGCTGTTTTTT.

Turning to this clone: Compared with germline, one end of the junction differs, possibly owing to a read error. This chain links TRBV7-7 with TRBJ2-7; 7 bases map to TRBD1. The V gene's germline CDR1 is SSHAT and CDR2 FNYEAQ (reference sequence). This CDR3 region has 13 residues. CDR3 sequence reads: CASSRGISYEQYF. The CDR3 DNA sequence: TGTGCTAGCAGCAGGGGGATATCCTACGAGCAGTACTTC.

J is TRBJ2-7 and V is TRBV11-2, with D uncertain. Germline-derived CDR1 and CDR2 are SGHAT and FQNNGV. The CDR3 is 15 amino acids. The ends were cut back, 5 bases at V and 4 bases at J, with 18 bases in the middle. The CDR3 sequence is CASSPRVGLWYEQYF. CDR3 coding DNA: TGTGCCAGCAGCCCTCGGGTAGGCCTGTGGTACGAGCAGTACTTC.

CDR3 region: CASSQMGQGAGELFF. DNA of the CDR3: TGCGCCAGCAGCCAGATGGGACAGGGGGCCGGGGAGCTGTTTTTT. This chain uses TRBV5-1 with TRBJ2-2; TRBD1 matches at 11 bases. The CDR3 is 15 amino acids. CDR1 SGHRS and CDR2 YFSETQ come from the germline V gene. The J segment lost 6 bases and the V segment lost 4 bases, leaving 5 bases of the junction unmatched.

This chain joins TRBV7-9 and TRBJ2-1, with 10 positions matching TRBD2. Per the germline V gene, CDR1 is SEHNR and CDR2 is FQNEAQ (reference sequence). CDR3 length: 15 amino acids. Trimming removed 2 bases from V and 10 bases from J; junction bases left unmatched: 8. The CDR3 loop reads CASSLSAGGPGEQFF. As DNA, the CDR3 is TGTGCCAGCAGCTTATCAGCGGGAGGGCCGGGGGAGCAGTTCTTC.

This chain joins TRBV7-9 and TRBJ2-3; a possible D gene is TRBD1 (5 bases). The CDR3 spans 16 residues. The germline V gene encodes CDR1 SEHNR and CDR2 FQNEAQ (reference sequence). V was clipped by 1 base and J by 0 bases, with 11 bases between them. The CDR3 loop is CASSLDGAFSTDTQYF. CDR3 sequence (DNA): TGTGCCAGCAGCTTAGATGGGGCGTTTAGCACAGATACGCAGTATTTT.

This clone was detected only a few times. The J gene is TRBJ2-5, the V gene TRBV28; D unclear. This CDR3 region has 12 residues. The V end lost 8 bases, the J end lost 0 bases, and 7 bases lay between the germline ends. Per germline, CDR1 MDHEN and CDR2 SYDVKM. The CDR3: CASSGYQETQYF. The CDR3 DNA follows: TGTGCCAGCTCTGGGTACCAAGAGACCCAGTACTTC.

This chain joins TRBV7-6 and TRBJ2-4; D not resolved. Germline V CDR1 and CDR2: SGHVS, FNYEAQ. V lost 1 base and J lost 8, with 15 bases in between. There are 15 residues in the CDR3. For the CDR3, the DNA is TGTGCCAGCAGCTTAGGCTACGGACCGGCGGACATTCAGTACTTC. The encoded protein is CASSLGYGPADIQYF. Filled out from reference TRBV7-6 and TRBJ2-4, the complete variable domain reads GAGVSQSPRYKVTKRGQDVALRCDPISGHVSLYWYRQALGQGPEFLTYFNYEAQQDKSGLPNDRFSAERPEGSISTLTIQRTEQRDSAMYRCASSLGYGPADIQYFGAGTRLSVL.

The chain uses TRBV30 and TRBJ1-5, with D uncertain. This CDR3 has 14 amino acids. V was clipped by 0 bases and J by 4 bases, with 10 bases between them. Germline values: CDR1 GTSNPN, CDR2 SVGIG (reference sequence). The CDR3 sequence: CAWSVLAANQPQHF. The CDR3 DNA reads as TGTGCCTGGAGTGTATTGGCAGCAAATCAGCCCCAGCATTTT.

In nucleotides, the CDR3 is TGCGCCAGCAGCTTGGGACTTCACACCGGGGAGCTGTTTTTT. It is translated as CASSLGLHTGELFF. The V call is TRBV5-1, the J call TRBJ2-2; no firm D call. The CDR3 extends over 14 amino acids. The germline V gene encodes CDR1 SGHRS and CDR2 YFSETQ. Trimming removed 0 bases from V and 3 bases from J, with 6 bases in between.

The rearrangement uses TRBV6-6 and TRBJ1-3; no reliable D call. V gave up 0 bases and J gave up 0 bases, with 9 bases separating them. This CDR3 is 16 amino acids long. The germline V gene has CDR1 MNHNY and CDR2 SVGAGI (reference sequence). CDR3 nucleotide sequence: TGTGCCAGCAGTTACTCGACCCGGAGCTCTGGAAACACCATATATTTT. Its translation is CASSYSTRSSGNTIYF.

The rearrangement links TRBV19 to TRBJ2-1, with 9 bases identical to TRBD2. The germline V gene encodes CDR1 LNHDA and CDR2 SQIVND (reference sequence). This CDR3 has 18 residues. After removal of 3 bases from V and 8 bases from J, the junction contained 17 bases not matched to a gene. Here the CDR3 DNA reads TGTGCCAGTAGTATTCTGGTGCGAGCGGGGGGAACAATCTATGAGCAGTTCTTC. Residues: CASSILVRAGGTIYEQFF. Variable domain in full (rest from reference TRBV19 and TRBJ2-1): DGGITQSPKYLFRKEGQNVTLSCEQNLNHDAMYWYRQDPGQGLRLIYYSQIVNDFQKGDIAEGYSVSREKKESFPLTVTSAQKNPTAFYLCASSILVRAGGTIYEQFFGPGTRLTVL.

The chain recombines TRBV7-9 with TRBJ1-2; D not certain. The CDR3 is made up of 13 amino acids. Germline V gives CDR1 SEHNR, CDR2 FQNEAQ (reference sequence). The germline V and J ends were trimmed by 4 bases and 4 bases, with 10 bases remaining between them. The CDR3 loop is CASSSDQTYGYTF. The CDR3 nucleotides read TGTGCCAGCAGCTCAGACCAGACCTATGGCTACACCTTC.

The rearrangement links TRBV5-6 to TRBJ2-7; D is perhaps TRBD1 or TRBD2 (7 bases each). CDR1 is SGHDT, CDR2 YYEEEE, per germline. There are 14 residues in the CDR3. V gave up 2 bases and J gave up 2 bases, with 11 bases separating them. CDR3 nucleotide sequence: TGTGCCAGCAGCTTTTCAGGGGGGGCCTACGAGCAGTACTTC. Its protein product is CASSFSGGAYEQYF. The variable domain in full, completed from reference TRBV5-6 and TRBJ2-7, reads DAGVTQSPTHLIKTRGQQVTLRCSPKSGHDTVSWYQQALGQGPQFIFQYYEEEERQRGNFPDRFSGHQFPNYSSELNVNALLLGDSALYLCASSFSGGAYEQYFGPGTRLTVT.

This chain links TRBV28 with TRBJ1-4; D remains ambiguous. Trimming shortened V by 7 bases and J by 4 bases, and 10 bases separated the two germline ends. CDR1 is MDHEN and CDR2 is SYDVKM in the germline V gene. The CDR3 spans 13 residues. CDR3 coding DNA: TGTGCCAGCACCACGGGCTTTAATGAAAAACTGTTTTTT. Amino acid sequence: CASTTGFNEKLFF.

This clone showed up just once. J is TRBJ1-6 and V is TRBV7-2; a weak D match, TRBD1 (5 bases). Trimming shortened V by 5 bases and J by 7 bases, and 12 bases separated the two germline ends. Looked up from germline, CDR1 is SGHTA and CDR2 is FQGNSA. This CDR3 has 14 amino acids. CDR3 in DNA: TGTGCCAGCAGCGCCAGGGAGTACAATTCACCCCTCCACTTT. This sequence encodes CASSAREYNSPLHF.

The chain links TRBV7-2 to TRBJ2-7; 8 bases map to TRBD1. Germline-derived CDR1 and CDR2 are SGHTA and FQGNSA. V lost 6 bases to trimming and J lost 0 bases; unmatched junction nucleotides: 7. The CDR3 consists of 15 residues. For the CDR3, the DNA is TGTGCCAGCAGTTTCGACAGGGGTGTCTCCTACGAGCAGTACTTC. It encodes CASSFDRGVSYEQYF.

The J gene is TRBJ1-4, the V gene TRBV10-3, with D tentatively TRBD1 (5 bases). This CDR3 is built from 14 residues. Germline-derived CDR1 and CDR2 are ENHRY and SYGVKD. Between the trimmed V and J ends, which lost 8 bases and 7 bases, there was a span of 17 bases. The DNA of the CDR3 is TGTGCCATCCGCGGGGAGGGGAACTCTGAAAAACTGTTTTTT. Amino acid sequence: CAIRGEGNSEKLFF.